This TCR beta chain was identified during a study of regulatory T cells in long-lasting Graves disease. About this clonotype itself: Its antigen remains unidentified.

General study points: The researchers studied only peripheral blood, not thyroid tissue. Small numbers of samples may have cut accuracy.

Building of the TCR beta libraries involved iRepertoire HTBI primers and Arm-PCR of CDR3 regions. One entry per CDR3 protein results from TCRdb running MiXCR on the multiplex PCR reads. This repertoire shows some 240,000 distinct CDR3 sequences, around 19% found once; its top ten account for 12%. Time point specified: newly diagnosed GD, antithyroid drugs for less than 3 months. PBMC RNA was the source of the TCR library. The CDR3 has 18 residues. With 0 bases clipped from V and 3 bases from J, the junction kept 8 bases outside the gene matches. The V gene's germline CDR1 is SEHNR and CDR2 FQNEAQ (reference sequence). The same sample was also used in a study of T cells in Graves' hyperthyroidism and ophthalmopathy. This second study notes: Each diagnosis was grounded in clinical symptoms, serum thyroxine and TRAb, thyroid ultrasound, and orbital computed tomography.

V usage is TRBV7-9 and J usage is TRBJ1-1; 12 nucleotides match TRBD1. The source is a woman aged 25-40 years with Graves disease. The sequencing used peripheral blood mononuclear cells (PBMCs), collected at new diagnosis, from a patient treated with antithyroid drugs. In DNA, the CDR3 is TGTGCCAGCAGCTTAGCGCGCGGGACAGGGGGCCCGGACACTGAAGCTTTCTTT. It codes for CASSLARGTGGPDTEAFF.